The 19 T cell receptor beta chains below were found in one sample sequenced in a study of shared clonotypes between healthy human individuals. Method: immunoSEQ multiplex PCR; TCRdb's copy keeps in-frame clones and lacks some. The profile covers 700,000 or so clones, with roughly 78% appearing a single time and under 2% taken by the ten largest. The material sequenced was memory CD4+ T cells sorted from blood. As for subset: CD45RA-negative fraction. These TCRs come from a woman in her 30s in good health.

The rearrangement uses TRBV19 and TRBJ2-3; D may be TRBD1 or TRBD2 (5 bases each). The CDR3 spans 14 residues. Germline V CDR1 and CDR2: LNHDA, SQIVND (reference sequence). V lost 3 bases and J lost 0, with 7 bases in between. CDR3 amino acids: CASSIRDSTDTQYF. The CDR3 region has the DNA TGTGCCAGTAGTATTCGGGACAGCACAGATACGCAGTATTTT.

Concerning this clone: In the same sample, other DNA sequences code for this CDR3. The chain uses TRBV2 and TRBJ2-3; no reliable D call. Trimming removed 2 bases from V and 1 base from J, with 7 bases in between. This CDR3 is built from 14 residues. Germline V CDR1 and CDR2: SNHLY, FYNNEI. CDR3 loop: CASSERSGTDTQYF. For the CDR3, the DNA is TGTGCCAGCAGTGAACGAAGCGGCACAGATACGCAGTATTTT. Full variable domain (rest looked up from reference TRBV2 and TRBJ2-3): EPEVTQTPSHQVTQMGQEVILRCVPISNHLYFYWYRQILGQKVEFLVSFYNNEISEKSEIFDDQFSVERPDGSNFTLKIRSTKLEDSAMYFCASSERSGTDTQYFGPGTRLTVL.

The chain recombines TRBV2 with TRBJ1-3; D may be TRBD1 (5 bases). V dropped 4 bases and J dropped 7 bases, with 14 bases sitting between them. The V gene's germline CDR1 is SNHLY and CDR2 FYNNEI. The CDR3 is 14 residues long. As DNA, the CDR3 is TGTGCCAGCAGTGTATCCGTCTCAGGGAACACCATATATTTT. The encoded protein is CASSVSVSGNTIYF.

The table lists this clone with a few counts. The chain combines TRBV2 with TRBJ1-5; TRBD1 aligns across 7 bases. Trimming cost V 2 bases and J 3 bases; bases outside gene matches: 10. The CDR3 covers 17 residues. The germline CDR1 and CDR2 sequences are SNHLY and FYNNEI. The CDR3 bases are TGTGCCAGCAGTGAACGGCTTACAGGGGAATTCAATCAGCCCCAGCATTTT. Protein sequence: CASSERLTGEFNQPQHF.

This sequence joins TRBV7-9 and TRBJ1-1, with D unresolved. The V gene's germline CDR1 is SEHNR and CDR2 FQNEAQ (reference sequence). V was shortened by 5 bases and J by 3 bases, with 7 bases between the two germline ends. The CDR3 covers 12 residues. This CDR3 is CASSEIDTEAFF. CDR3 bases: TGTGCCAGCAGCGAGATCGACACTGAAGCTTTCTTT.

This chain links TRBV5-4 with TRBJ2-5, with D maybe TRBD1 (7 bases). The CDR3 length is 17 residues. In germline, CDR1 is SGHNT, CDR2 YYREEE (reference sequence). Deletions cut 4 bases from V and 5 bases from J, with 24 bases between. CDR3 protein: CASSQGGGTKGVETQYF. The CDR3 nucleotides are TGTGCCAGCAGCCAAGGGGGCGGGACCAAGGGGGTGGAGACCCAGTACTTC.

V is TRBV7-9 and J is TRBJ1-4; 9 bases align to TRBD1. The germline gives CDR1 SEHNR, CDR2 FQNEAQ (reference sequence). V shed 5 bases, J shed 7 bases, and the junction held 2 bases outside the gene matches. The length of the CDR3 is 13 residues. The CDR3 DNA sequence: TGTGCCAGCAGCAGGGGACAGGGTGAAAAACTGTTTTTT. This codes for CASSRGQGEKLFF.

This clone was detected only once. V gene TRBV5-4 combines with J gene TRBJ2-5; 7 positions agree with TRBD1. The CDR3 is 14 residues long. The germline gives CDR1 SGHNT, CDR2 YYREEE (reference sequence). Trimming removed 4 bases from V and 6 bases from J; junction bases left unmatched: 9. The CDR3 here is CASSPTGVVKTQYF. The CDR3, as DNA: TGTGCCAGCAGCCCCACAGGGGTGGTTAAGACCCAGTACTTC.

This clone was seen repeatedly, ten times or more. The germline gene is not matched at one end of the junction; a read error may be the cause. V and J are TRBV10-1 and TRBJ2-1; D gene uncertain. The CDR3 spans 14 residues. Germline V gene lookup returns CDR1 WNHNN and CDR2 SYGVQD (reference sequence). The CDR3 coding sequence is TGCGCCAGCAGTAAGTCCAGTCCCTACAATGAGCAGTTCTTC. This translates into CASSKSSPYNEQFF.

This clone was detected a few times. The CDR3 nucleotides are TGTGCCATCAGTGACGGGGGGCAGGCTGGAAACACCATATATTTT. Translating gives CAISDGGQAGNTIYF. The J gene is TRBJ1-3, the V gene TRBV10-3, with D possibly TRBD1 on 6 matching bases. CDR1 ENHRY and CDR2 SYGVKD come from the germline V gene. V lost 3 bases and J lost 2, with 11 bases in between. The CDR3 totals 15 residues.

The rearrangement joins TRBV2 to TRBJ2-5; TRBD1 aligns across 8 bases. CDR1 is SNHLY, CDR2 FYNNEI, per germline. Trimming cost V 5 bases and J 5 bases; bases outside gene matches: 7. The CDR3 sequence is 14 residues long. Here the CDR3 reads CASSQTGVMETQYF. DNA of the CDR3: TGTGCCAGCAGTCAGACAGGGGTAATGGAGACCCAGTACTTC.

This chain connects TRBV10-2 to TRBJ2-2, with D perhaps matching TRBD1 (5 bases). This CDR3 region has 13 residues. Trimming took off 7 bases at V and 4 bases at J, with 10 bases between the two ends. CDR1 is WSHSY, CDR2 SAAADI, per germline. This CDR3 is CASIYQGTGELFF. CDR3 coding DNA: TGCGCCAGCATATATCAGGGCACCGGGGAGCTGTTTTTT.

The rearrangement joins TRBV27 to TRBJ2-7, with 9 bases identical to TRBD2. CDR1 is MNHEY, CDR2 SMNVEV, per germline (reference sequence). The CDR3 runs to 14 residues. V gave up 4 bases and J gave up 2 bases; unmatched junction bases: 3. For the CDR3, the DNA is TGTGCCAGCAGTTACCAGCGGGGGGCCTACGAGCAGTACTTC. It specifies CASSYQRGAYEQYF.

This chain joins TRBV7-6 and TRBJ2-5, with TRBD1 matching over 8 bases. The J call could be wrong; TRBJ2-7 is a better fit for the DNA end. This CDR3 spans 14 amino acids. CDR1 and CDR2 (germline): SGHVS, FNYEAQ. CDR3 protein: CASSFQQGDDEQYF. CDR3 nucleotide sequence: TGTGCCAGCAGCTTCCAACAGGGGGACGACGAGCAGTACTTC.

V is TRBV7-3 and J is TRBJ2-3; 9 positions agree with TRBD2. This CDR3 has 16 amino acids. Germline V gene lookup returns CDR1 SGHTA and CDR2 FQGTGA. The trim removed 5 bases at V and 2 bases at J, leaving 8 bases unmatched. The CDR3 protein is CASSLTAGGNTDTQYF. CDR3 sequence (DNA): TGTGCCAGCAGCCTCACAGCGGGAGGAAACACAGATACGCAGTATTTT. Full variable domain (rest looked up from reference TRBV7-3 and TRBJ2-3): GAGVSQTPSNKVTEKGKYVELRCDPISGHTALYWYRQSLGQGPEFLIYFQGTGAADDSGLPNDRFFAVRPEGSVSTLKIQRTERGDSAVYLCASSLTAGGNTDTQYFGPGTRLTVL.

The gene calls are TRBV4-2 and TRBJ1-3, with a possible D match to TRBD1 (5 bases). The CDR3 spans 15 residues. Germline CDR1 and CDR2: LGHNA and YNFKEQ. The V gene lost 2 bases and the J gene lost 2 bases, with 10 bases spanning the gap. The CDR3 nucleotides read TGTGCCAGCAGCCAATTGAGGGGTGCTGGAAACACCATATATTTT. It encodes CASSQLRGAGNTIYF.

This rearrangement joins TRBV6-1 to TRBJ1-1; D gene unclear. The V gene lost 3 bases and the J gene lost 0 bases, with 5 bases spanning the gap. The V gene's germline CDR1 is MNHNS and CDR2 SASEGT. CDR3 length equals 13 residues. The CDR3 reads CASSETLNTEAFF. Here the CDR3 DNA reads TGTGCCAGCAGTGAGACGTTGAACACTGAAGCTTTCTTT.

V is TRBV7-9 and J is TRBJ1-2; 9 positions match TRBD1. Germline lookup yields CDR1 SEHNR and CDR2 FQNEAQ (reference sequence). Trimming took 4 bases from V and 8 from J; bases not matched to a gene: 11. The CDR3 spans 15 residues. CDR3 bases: TGTGCCAGCAGCTACGTTCAACAGGGGGCGGAAGGCTACACCTTC. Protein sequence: CASSYVQQGAEGYTF.

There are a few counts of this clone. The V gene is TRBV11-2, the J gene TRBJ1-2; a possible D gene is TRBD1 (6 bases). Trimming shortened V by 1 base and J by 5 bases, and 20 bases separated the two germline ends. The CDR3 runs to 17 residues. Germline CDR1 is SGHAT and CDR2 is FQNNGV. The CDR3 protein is CASSLGGGPQTLYGYTF. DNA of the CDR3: TGTGCCAGCAGCTTAGGTGGGGGGCCCCAGACCCTTTATGGCTACACCTTC. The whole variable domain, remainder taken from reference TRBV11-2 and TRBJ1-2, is EAGVAQSPRYKIIEKRQSVAFWCNPISGHATLYWYQQILGQGPKLLIQFQNNGVVDDSQLPKDRFSAERLKGVDSTLKIQPAKLEDSAVYLCASSLGGGPQTLYGYTFGSGTRLTVV.